This T cell receptor beta chain was sequenced during a study of T cell changes during pregnancy in multiple sclerosis. Assay used: immunoSEQ multiplex PCR; TCRdb lists only in-frame clones, some missing. The sample includes 40,000 to 45,000 clones, more than 85% seen only once; the top ten take approximately 0.61%. This receptor was taken from a female donor with multiple sclerosis, enrolled in a pregnancy study. This sample comprised CD4+ T cells from peripheral blood mononuclear cells, obtained in the third trimester of pregnancy.

Written as DNA, the CDR3 is TGCGCCAGCAGCTTACGAGGGACTAGCGGGGGGCCTAGCACAGATACGCAGTATTTT. It codes for CASSLRGTSGGPSTDTQYF. This rearrangement joins TRBV5-1 to TRBJ2-3; 15 bases line up with TRBD2. The CDR3 runs 19 residues. The V and J ends lost 2 bases and 0 bases, in that order; junction bases with no gene match: 7. The germline V gene has CDR1 SGHRS and CDR2 YFSETQ.